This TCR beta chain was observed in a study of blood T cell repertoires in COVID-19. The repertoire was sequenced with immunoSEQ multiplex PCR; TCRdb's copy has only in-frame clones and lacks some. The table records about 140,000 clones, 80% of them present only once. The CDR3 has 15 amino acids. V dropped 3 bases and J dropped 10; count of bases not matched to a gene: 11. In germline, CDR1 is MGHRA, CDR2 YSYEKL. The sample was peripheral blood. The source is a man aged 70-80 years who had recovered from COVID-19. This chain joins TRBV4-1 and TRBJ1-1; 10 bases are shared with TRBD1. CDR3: CASSQVGTRDRGAFF. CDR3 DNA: TGCGCCAGCAGCCAGGTGGGGACCCGGGACAGGGGAGCTTTCTTT.